This passage covers 15 T cell receptor beta chains from one sample sequenced in a study of tumor-infiltrating lymphocytes in primary liver carcinoma. The study co-extracted DNA and RNA from roughly 20-30 mg of unsorted bulk tissue. From approximately 490 ng total RNA, TCR beta cDNA was generated with a primer in the constant region. Slightly modified ARM-PCR served as the procedure for the TCR beta libraries. These libraries came from three rounds of nested multiplex PCR. It was with TRBV1-TRBV30 forward primers and a C-beta reverse primer that the first two PCR rounds were run, at roughly 9 cycles each. TCRdb recomputed calls from the multiplex PCR reads with MiXCR, one row per CDR3 protein. This table has around 70,000 distinct CDR3 sequences, roughly 69% appearing once. Sequencing was done on a sample of liver tumor tissue from sampling region 4. Sample subset: tumor region T4, right-lateral pole. The receptors shown here come from a man in his forties or fifties with primary liver carcinoma and hepatitis B virus infection.

As concerns this clonotype: Mismatch with germline at one junction end may stem from a read error. The chain carries TRBV6-1 and TRBJ2-4; no reliable D call. The CDR3 is 13 amino acids. The germline V gene has CDR1 MNHNS and CDR2 SASEGT. This CDR3 reads CDSLGPPENIQYF. CDR3 bases: TGTGACAGCCTCGGCCCCCCGGAAAACATTCAATACTTC.

With respect to this clonotype: An end of the junction differs from the germline gene, which may be a read error. The chain links TRBV7-9 to TRBJ2-3; D possibly corresponds to TRBD2 (5 bases). The CDR3 consists of 15 residues. Germline CDR1 reads SEHNR; CDR2 reads FQNEAQ (reference sequence). This chain's CDR3 is CASSSDYWGKDTRYF. In nucleotides, the CDR3 is TGTGCCAGCAGCTCAGACTACTGGGGAAAAGATACGCGGTATTTT.

V usage is TRBV29-1 and J usage is TRBJ2-1; D unresolved. The V end lost 1 base, the J end lost 7 bases, and 14 bases lay between the germline ends. The CDR3 contains 14 residues. Germline V gene lookup returns CDR1 SQVTM and CDR2 ANQGSEA. The CDR3 is CSVEVSAHYNEQFF. The DNA of the CDR3 is TGCAGCGTTGAAGTTTCGGCACACTATAATGAGCAGTTCTTC.

This clonotype was seen a few times. Given a much more abundant clone one base away, this may be a read error. The J gene is TRBJ1-1, the V gene TRBV10-2, with no clear D. V was shortened by 4 bases and J by 3 bases, with 9 bases between the two germline ends. The CDR3 sequence is 13 residues long. Germline V lookup: CDR1 WSHSY, CDR2 SAAADI. The CDR3 sequence is CASSASRYTEAFF. The CDR3 nucleotides read TGCGCCAGCAGTGCGTCTCGTTACACTGAAGCTTTCTTT.

In regard to this clonotype: The conserved phenylalanine or tryptophan is not found at the CDR3 terminus, so this likely reflects a read error. This rearrangement joins TRBV11-2 to TRBJ1-3, with D perhaps matching TRBD1 (5 bases). The CDR3 covers 13 residues. Trimming cost V 11 bases and J 3 bases, with 14 bases left between them. Germline CDR1 reads SGHAT; CDR2 reads FQNNGV. This CDR3 reads CASAQGFGNTIYY. DNA of the CDR3: TGTGCCTCAGCCCAGGGATTTGGAAACACCATATATTAT.

A remark on this clonotype: This may come from a read error, since a much larger clone is one base off. V is TRBV7-9 and J is TRBJ1-1; no definite D call. The CDR3 has 13 residues. Germline V gene lookup returns CDR1 SEHNR and CDR2 FQNEAQ (reference sequence). V was clipped by 6 bases and J by 3 bases, with 11 bases between them. In nucleotides, the CDR3 is TGTGCCAGCAGTTCTCATGGGGACACTGAAGCTTTCTTT. Amino acids: CASSSHGDTEAFF.

As for this clonotype: Mismatch with germline at one junction end may stem from a read error. The gene calls are TRBV11-2 and TRBJ2-7; TRBD2 might be the D (5 bases). Germline CDR1 reads SGHAT; CDR2 reads FQNNGV. The CDR3 covers 15 residues. The CDR3 reads CGSSLAEGHECEQYF. The DNA of the CDR3 is TGTGGCAGCAGCTTAGCTGAGGGCCATGAGTGCGAGCAGTACTTC.

There are many counts of this clonotype. The rearrangement uses TRBV12-3 or TRBV12-4 and TRBJ1-4, with 10 nucleotides matching TRBD1. With 1 base clipped from V and 7 bases from J, the junction kept 0 bases outside the gene matches. The CDR3 totals 14 residues. The CDR3 protein is CASSLGQGAEKLFF. The CDR3 DNA reads TGTGCCAGCAGTTTAGGACAGGGGGCTGAAAAACTGTTTTTT.

V and J are TRBV11-2 and TRBJ2-5, with D maybe TRBD2 (6 bases). Germline V CDR1 and CDR2: SGHAT, FQNNGV. With 1 base removed from V and 5 bases from J, the gap between germline ends came to 14 bases. This CDR3 has 15 amino acids. The CDR3 here is CASSLGSSGPETQYF. CDR3 bases: TGTGCCAGCAGCTTAGGGAGTAGCGGCCCGGAGACCCAGTACTTC. Looking up the rest from reference TRBV11-2 and TRBJ2-5 gives the full variable domain: EAGVAQSPRYKIIEKRQSVAFWCNPISGHATLYWYQQILGQGPKLLIQFQNNGVVDDSQLPKDRFSAERLKGVDSTLKIQPAKLEDSAVYLCASSLGSSGPETQYFGPGTRLLVL.

This clonotype came up many times. The rearrangement joins TRBV20-1 to TRBJ1-4; D not certain. The CDR3 has 13 residues. The germline V and J ends were trimmed by 3 bases and 8 bases, with 13 bases remaining between them. Germline V CDR1 and CDR2: DFQATT, SNEGSKA (reference sequence). CDR3 amino acids: CSARGDQVEKLFF. In DNA, the CDR3 is TGCAGTGCTAGGGGTGATCAAGTCGAAAAACTGTTTTTT.

With regard to this clonotype: This likely comes from a read error, as the CDR3 has no conserved phenylalanine or tryptophan at its end. V usage is TRBV29-1 and J usage is TRBJ2-1; maybe TRBD1 (5 bases). Germline V gene data show CDR1 as SQVTM and CDR2 as ANQGSEA. CDR3 length equals 15 residues. Trimming left V 8 bases short and J 4 bases short, with 21 bases between. The CDR3 region has the DNA TGCAGCTTGGGGCCTCCTTCCAGCTCTTACAATGAGCAGTTCCTC. Its protein is CSLGPPSSSYNEQFL.

With respect to this clonotype: At one end, the junction sequence differs from germline, possibly due to a read error. The rearrangement links TRBV6-5 to TRBJ1-2, with no clear D. Germline CDR1 is MNHEY and CDR2 is SVGAGI. The CDR3 has 14 residues. The CDR3 sequence is CDSSYSRENYGYTF. CDR3 coding DNA: TGTGACAGCAGTTACTCGAGGGAAAACTATGGCTACACCTTC.

As concerns this clonotype: A read error may produce the germline difference seen at one junction end. The chain couples TRBV12-3 or TRBV12-4 to TRBJ2-1; 7 bases fit TRBD2. This CDR3 contains 11 residues. CDR3 protein: CASGKSGTTSF. In DNA, the CDR3 is TGTGCCAGCGGAAAGAGCGGGACTACGTCCTTC.

Concerning this clonotype itself: At one end the junction does not follow the germline gene, possibly because of a read error. The gene calls are TRBV11-2 and TRBJ2-1; 8 nucleotides match TRBD2. The germline CDR1 and CDR2 sequences are SGHAT and FQNNGV. The CDR3 has 16 residues. CDR3 in amino acids: CTSSLDIGLAMGEQPF. CDR3 bases: TGTACCAGCAGCTTGGATATCGGACTAGCCATGGGTGAGCAGCCCTTC.

In the case of this clonotype: The junction does not match germline at one end; this may be a read error. This chain links TRBV10-3 with TRBJ1-1; TRBD1 is a possible D gene (6 bases). The CDR3 sequence is 14 residues long. Germline assignment: CDR1 ENHRY and CDR2 SYGVKD. CDR3 in DNA: TGTGCCATCAGTGGACAGGATTGGAACACAGAAGCTTTCTTT. Its protein is CAISGQDWNTEAFF.